These 30 T cell receptor beta chains originate from one sample sequenced in a study of T-cell reconstitution after alpha-beta-depleted transplantation in children. Using unique molecular identifiers, the investigators prepared the TCRbeta library. TCRdb re-derived calls from the PCR reads in MiXCR, one entry per CDR3 protein. This table holds approximately 500,000 distinct CDR3 sequences, more than 9% found once. This specimen consisted of PBMCs, obtained before TCRalphabeta/CD19-depleted stem cell transplant. These receptors originate from a child aged 2 to 15 with inherited bone marrow failure, due to receive a stem cell transplant.

The genes are TRBV29-1 and TRBJ2-7; 7 bases line up with TRBD2. Germline V gives CDR1 SQVTM, CDR2 ANQGSEA. The CDR3 sequence is 13 residues long. The ends lost 5 bases at V and 5 bases at J; junction bases unmatched: 9. CDR3 nucleotides: TGCAGCGTTTACGGCCTCGGGAGGAACGAGCAGTACTTC. It yields the protein CSVYGLGRNEQYF.

As to this clonotype: A much larger clonotype is one base distant, so this may be a read error. The chain carries TRBV28 and TRBJ2-7; 9 bases align to TRBD2. The CDR3 runs 16 residues. Looked up from germline, CDR1 is MDHEN and CDR2 is SYDVKM. J was trimmed by 0 bases and V by 1 base; bases with no gene match: 4. CDR3 protein: CASSLSASGTSYEQYF. For the CDR3, the DNA is TGTGCCAGCAGTTTATCGGCTAGCGGGACCTCCTACGAGCAGTACTTC. The whole variable domain, filled in from reference TRBV28 and TRBJ2-7, reads DVKVTQSSRYLVKRTGEKVFLECVQDMDHENMFWYRQDPGLGLRLIYFSYDVKMKEKGDIPEGYSVSREKKERFSLILESASTNQTSMYLCASSLSASGTSYEQYFGPGTRLTVT.

This clonotype was recorded many times. The rearrangement joins TRBV7-8 to TRBJ1-2, with 7 bases aligning to TRBD1. The CDR3 spans 13 residues. CDR1 and CDR2 from the germline V gene are SGHVS and FQNEAQ. V shed 3 bases, J shed 6 bases, and the junction held 4 bases outside the gene matches. DNA of the CDR3: TGTGCCAGCAGCTTCGACAGGGCAAATGGCTACACCTTC. Protein sequence: CASSFDRANGYTF. Looking up the rest from reference TRBV7-8 and TRBJ1-2 gives the full variable domain: GAGVSQSPRYKVAKRGQDVALRCDPISGHVSLFWYQQALGQGPEFLTYFQNEAQLDKSGLPSDRFFAERPEGSVSTLKIQRTQQEDSAVYLCASSFDRANGYTFGSGTRLTVV.

The rearrangement uses TRBV29-1 and TRBJ2-1; TRBD2 matches at 7 bases. CDR1 is SQVTM, CDR2 ANQGSEA, per germline. V dropped 3 bases and J dropped 2; count of bases not matched to a gene: 4. The CDR3 is 14 residues long. CDR3 loop: CSVEPSGTYNEQFF. CDR3 nucleotides: TGCAGCGTTGAGCCTAGCGGTACCTACAATGAGCAGTTCTTC.

This chain uses TRBV27 with TRBJ1-6; D possibly corresponds to TRBD1 (5 bases). The CDR3 runs to 16 residues. CDR1 and CDR2 (germline): MNHEY, SMNVEV (reference sequence). Trimming removed 5 bases at V and 13 bases at J, with 24 bases between. In nucleotides, the CDR3 is TGTGCCAGCAGTCCCCGTGTGGCCCTGAGATGGGGGCCCCTCCACTTT. This codes for CASSPRVALRWGPLHF.

CDR3 nucleotides: TGTGCCATCAGTCACGGGACGGGCAGAAACTATAGCAATCAGCCCCAGCATTTT. Its translation is CAISHGTGRNYSNQPQHF. The chain combines TRBV5-6 with TRBJ1-5, with a tentative D call TRBD1 (5 bases). V shed 9 bases and J shed 0 bases, with 25 bases lying between them. The CDR3 is 18 residues long. The germline V gene has CDR1 SGHDT and CDR2 YYEEEE.

This clonotype was found many times. The CDR3 sequence: CASSLGRGGVHGYTF. CDR3 DNA: TGTGCCAGCAGCTTAGGTAGAGGCGGGGTTCATGGCTACACCTTC. The chain uses TRBV11-2 and TRBJ1-2; D not resolved. Germline CDR1 is SGHAT and CDR2 is FQNNGV. The CDR3 spans 15 residues. The ends were cut back, 1 base at V and 6 bases at J, with 15 bases in the middle. Filled out from reference TRBV11-2 and TRBJ1-2, the complete variable domain reads EAGVAQSPRYKIIEKRQSVAFWCNPISGHATLYWYQQILGQGPKLLIQFQNNGVVDDSQLPKDRFSAERLKGVDSTLKIQPAKLEDSAVYLCASSLGRGGVHGYTFGSGTRLTVV.

This clonotype was observed many times. V is TRBV27 and J is TRBJ2-1; D is perhaps TRBD2 (6 bases). V was trimmed by 5 bases and J by 0 bases, leaving 11 bases between them. This CDR3 is built from 15 residues. Per germline, CDR1 MNHEY and CDR2 SMNVEV (reference sequence). The DNA of the CDR3 is TGTGCCAGCAGTCGGCCGGGAGACTCCTACAATGAGCAGTTCTTC. It encodes CASSRPGDSYNEQFF.

This clonotype showed up many times. This sequence joins TRBV10-3 and TRBJ2-3; the D is unclear. Germline CDR1 and CDR2: ENHRY and SYGVKD. This CDR3 comprises 14 residues. Trimming removed 8 bases at V and 3 bases at J, with 15 bases between. The CDR3 is CAISSTWGTDTQYF. CDR3 in DNA: TGTGCCATCTCCTCGACATGGGGAACAGATACGCAGTATTTT.

This CDR3 is CASSPLLGRNPYEQYF. CDR3 nucleotides: TGTGCCAGCAGCCCCCTTTTGGGGCGGAACCCCTACGAGCAGTACTTC. This rearrangement joins TRBV11-2 to TRBJ2-7; TRBD1 might be the D (5 bases). With 5 bases removed from V and 2 bases from J, the gap between germline ends came to 19 bases. Germline V gene data show CDR1 as SGHAT and CDR2 as FQNNGV. The CDR3 loop spans 16 amino acids.

This clonotype was counted at least ten times. V is TRBV6-7 and J is TRBJ2-1, with a possible D match to TRBD1 (5 bases). TRBV6-7 qualifies as an ORF whose function is uncertain. Between the trimmed V and J ends, which lost 5 bases and 7 bases, there was a span of 12 bases. The CDR3 extends over 13 amino acids. The CDR3 region is CASSQGIMNEQFF. CDR3 DNA sequence: TGTGCCAGCAGTCAGGGAATTATGAATGAGCAGTTCTTC.

As for this clonotype: This may stem from a read error, because a much larger clone lies one nucleotide away. The rearrangement uses TRBV7-2 and TRBJ1-3, with a possible D match to TRBD1 (6 bases). This CDR3 has 14 amino acids. The V gene's germline CDR1 is SGHTA and CDR2 FQGNSA. CDR3 DNA sequence: TGTGCCAGCAGCCTCTCGGGGGCTGGAAACACCAAATATTTT. As protein: CASSLSGAGNTKYF.

This clonotype occurred a few times. As DNA, the CDR3 is TGCGCCAGCAGCCAGGGCTTAGGGATTGGGGGTGAGCAGTACTTC. Encoded protein: CASSQGLGIGGEQYF. This chain joins TRBV4-1 and TRBJ2-7; the D call may be TRBD1 or TRBD2 (5 bases each). Germline assignment: CDR1 MGHRA and CDR2 YSYEKL. Trimming removed 3 bases from V and 7 bases from J, with 19 bases in between. The CDR3 is 15 residues long.

This chain connects TRBV20-1 to TRBJ2-5; possible D gene TRBD2, 5 bases. The germline V and J ends were trimmed by 6 bases and 2 bases, with 16 bases remaining between them. The CDR3 sequence is 14 residues long. Germline loops: CDR1 DFQATT, CDR2 SNEGSKA (reference sequence). The CDR3 sequence is CSALKSGCQETQYF. CDR3 DNA: TGCAGTGCCCTAAAGTCGGGGTGTCAAGAGACCCAGTACTTC.

The genes are TRBV27 and TRBJ1-2; D is undetermined. The CDR3 covers 14 residues. Trimming shortened V by 4 bases and J by 6 bases, and 15 bases separated the two germline ends. Germline CDR1 and CDR2: MNHEY and SMNVEV (reference sequence). CDR3 in amino acids: CASSSLNVEDGYTF. Here the CDR3 DNA reads TGTGCCAGCAGTTCCCTGAACGTTGAGGATGGCTACACCTTC.

This clonotype was counted between two and nine times. This chain connects TRBV5-4 to TRBJ2-1; D might be TRBD2 (6 bases). Germline CDR1 is SGHNT and CDR2 is YYREEE (reference sequence). V lost 3 bases to trimming and J lost 3 bases, with 10 bases between them. This CDR3 has 14 residues. The CDR3 here is CASSSWGLYNEQFF. DNA of the CDR3: TGTGCCAGCAGCTCCTGGGGACTCTACAATGAGCAGTTCTTC.

In its sample, this clonotype was seen a few times. V and J are TRBV3-1 and TRBJ2-1, with 10 bases identical to TRBD2. This CDR3 contains 15 residues. Trimming removed 3 bases from V and 7 bases from J; junction bases left unmatched: 6. Germline CDR1 reads LGHDT; CDR2 reads YNNKEL (reference sequence). The CDR3 loop is CASSHRLAGLNEQFF. As DNA, the CDR3 is TGTGCCAGCAGCCACCGACTAGCGGGTTTAAATGAGCAGTTCTTC.

As DNA, the CDR3 is TGTGCCAGCAGCCAATTGACCCACTCTGGGGCCAACGTCCTGACTTTC. This translates into CASSQLTHSGANVLTF. The chain links TRBV4-2 to TRBJ2-6, with D hard to call. The V gene's germline CDR1 is LGHNA and CDR2 YNFKEQ. Trimming stripped 2 bases from V and 0 bases from J, with 8 bases between. This CDR3 spans 16 amino acids.

This clonotype came up many times. V and J are TRBV5-1 and TRBJ2-1; D possibly corresponds to TRBD2 (5 bases). V lost 0 bases and J 3 bases, leaving 7 bases between the germline ends. From germline, CDR1 is SGHRS and CDR2 YFSETQ. CDR3 length equals 14 residues. As DNA, the CDR3 is TGCGCCAGCAGCTTGGCCGGGAACTACAATGAGCAGTTCTTC. Translation: CASSLAGNYNEQFF. The complete variable domain, with remaining parts taken from reference TRBV5-1 and TRBJ2-1, reads KAGVTQTPRYLIKTRGQQVTLSCSPISGHRSVSWYQQTPGQGLQFLFEYFSETQRNKGNFPGRFSGRQFSNSRSEMNVSTLELGDSALYLCASSLAGNYNEQFFGPGTRLTVL.

The J gene is TRBJ1-2, the V gene TRBV4-3; D is possibly TRBD1 (6 bases). CDR1 LGHNA and CDR2 YSLEER come from the germline V gene. V was pared by 4 bases and J by 8 bases, with 26 bases between. The CDR3 is made up of 17 amino acids. CDR3 sequence (DNA): TGCGCCAGCAGCCGGATCCATACAGGGAGGGGAGCTGGGGGCTACACCTTC. This encodes CASSRIHTGRGAGGYTF.

Points on this clonotype: Its ends do not fully match the called genes, so a read error is possible. V usage is TRBV20-1 and J usage is TRBJ2-7; TRBD2 matches 10 bases. The CDR3 is 15 amino acids. CDR1 DFQATT and CDR2 SNEGSKA come from the germline V gene (reference sequence). CDR3: CCARDASGRKYEQYF. CDR3 bases: TGCTGTGCTAGAGATGCTAGCGGGAGAAAGTACGAGCAGTACTTC.

About this clonotype: A much larger clone lies a single base off, so this may be a read error. The chain carries TRBV7-9 and TRBJ1-1; D is unresolved. CDR1 and CDR2 from the germline V gene are SEHNR and FQNEAQ (reference sequence). Trimming cost V 5 bases and J 4 bases, with 11 bases left between them. The CDR3 covers 13 residues. The CDR3 sequence: CASSKPLGTEAFF. The CDR3 DNA sequence: TGTGCCAGCAGCAAACCGCTGGGCACTGAAGCTTTCTTT. Together with reference TRBV7-9 and TRBJ1-1, the CDR3 gives the full variable domain: DTGVSQNPRHKITKRGQNVTFRCDPISEHNRLYWYRQTLGQGPEFLTYFQNEAQLEKSRLLSDRFSAERPKGSFSTLEIQRTEQGDSAMYLCASSKPLGTEAFFGQGTRLTVV.

This clonotype was counted many times. The rearrangement uses TRBV11-2 and TRBJ2-1; either TRBD1 or TRBD2 may fit D (5 bases each). Germline values: CDR1 SGHAT, CDR2 FQNNGV. The V end lost 2 bases, the J end lost 9 bases, and 14 bases lay between the germline ends. The CDR3 is 14 residues long. This CDR3 is CASSLTPGAREQFF. The CDR3 DNA follows: TGTGCCAGCAGCTTAACCCCCGGGGCCCGTGAGCAGTTCTTC.

There are many counts of this clonotype. This chain connects TRBV6-5 to TRBJ2-1; no clear D. The V gene lost 7 bases and the J gene lost 9 bases, with 10 bases spanning the gap. Germline CDR1 reads MNHEY; CDR2 reads SVGAGI. The CDR3 consists of 11 residues. CDR3 coding DNA: TGTGCCAGCACCGCTGGCCTTGAGCAGTTCTTC. Its protein product is CASTAGLEQFF.

The chain is built from TRBV4-1 and TRBJ2-1, with unresolved D. The V gene lost 1 base and the J gene lost 0 bases, with 10 bases spanning the gap. The CDR3 runs 16 residues. Germline V lookup: CDR1 MGHRA, CDR2 YSYEKL. The CDR3 coding sequence is TGCGCCAGCAGCCAAGTGTTCCTACGCTCCTACAATGAGCAGTTCTTC. This gives the protein CASSQVFLRSYNEQFF.

This clonotype came up many times. The chain has TRBV12-3 or TRBV12-4 and TRBJ1-5; D is perhaps TRBD1 (6 bases). Trimming pared 2 bases from V and 6 bases from J, leaving 14 bases between. The length of the CDR3 is 15 residues. For the CDR3, the DNA is TGTGCCAGCAGTTTAACCACAGGGCGGTCTCAGCCCCAGCATTTT. This gives the protein CASSLTTGRSQPQHF.

This clonotype was seen repeatedly, ten times or more. The rearrangement uses TRBV4-3 and TRBJ2-1; either TRBD1 or TRBD2 may fit D (5 bases each). Trimming pared 6 bases from V and 2 bases from J, leaving 11 bases between. CDR3 size: 14 residues. Germline V gives CDR1 LGHNA, CDR2 YSLEER. The CDR3 protein is CASSQGRPYNEQFF. The CDR3 DNA sequence: TGCGCCAGCAGTCAGGGACGGCCCTACAATGAGCAGTTCTTC.

This clonotype was counted many times. The V call is TRBV4-3, the J call TRBJ2-6; 8 bases match TRBD1. Germline CDR1 is LGHNA and CDR2 is YSLEER. J was trimmed by 2 bases and V by 5 bases; bases with no gene match: 5. The CDR3 contains 16 residues. CDR3 region: CASSSRGLPGANVLTF. The CDR3 nucleotides are TGCGCCAGCAGCAGCAGGGGGCTGCCTGGGGCCAACGTCCTGACTTTC.

This clonotype was seen at least ten times. The V gene is TRBV24-1, the J gene TRBJ2-6; a weak D match, TRBD1 (5 bases). The CDR3 has 20 amino acids. Germline-derived CDR1 and CDR2 are KGHDR and SFDVKD. V lost 1 base and J 1 base, leaving 19 bases between the germline ends. The CDR3 loop reads CATSDLAGRAGHSGANVLTF. In nucleotides, the CDR3 is TGTGCCACCAGTGATTTAGCCGGCAGGGCCGGTCATTCTGGGGCCAACGTCCTGACTTTC.

This clonotype was counted at least ten times. CDR3 region: CASRLATPDTQYF. The CDR3, as DNA: TGTGCCAGCCGACTAGCGACCCCAGATACGCAGTATTTT. The chain recombines TRBV7-9 with TRBJ2-3; 8 bases map to TRBD2. The J segment lost 4 bases and the V segment lost 8 bases, leaving 5 bases of the junction unmatched. Germline V gene lookup returns CDR1 SEHNR and CDR2 FQNEAQ (reference sequence). The CDR3 is made up of 13 amino acids.